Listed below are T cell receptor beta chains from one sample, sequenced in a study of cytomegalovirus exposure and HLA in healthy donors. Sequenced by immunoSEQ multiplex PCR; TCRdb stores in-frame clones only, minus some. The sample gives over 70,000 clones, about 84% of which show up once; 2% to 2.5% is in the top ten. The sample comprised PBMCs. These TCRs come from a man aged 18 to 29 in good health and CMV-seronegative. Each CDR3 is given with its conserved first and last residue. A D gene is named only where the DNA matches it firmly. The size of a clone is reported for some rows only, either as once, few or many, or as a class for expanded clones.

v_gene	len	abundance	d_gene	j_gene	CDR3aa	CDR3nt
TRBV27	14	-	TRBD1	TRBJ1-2	CASSSVTGGYGYTF	TGTGCCAGCAGTTCCGTTACAGGGGGCTATGGCTACACCTTC
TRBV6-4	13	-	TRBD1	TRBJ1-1	CASRKDRATEAFF	TGTGCCAGCAGAAAAGACAGGGCCACTGAAGCTTTCTTT
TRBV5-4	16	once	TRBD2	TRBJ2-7	CASSLGLAGRTYEQYF	TGTGCCAGCAGCCTAGGACTAGCGGGGAGAACCTACGAGCAGTACTTC
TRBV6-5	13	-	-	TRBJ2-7	CASRRVNSYEQYF	TGTGCCAGTCGGCGGGTGAACTCCTACGAGCAGTACTTC
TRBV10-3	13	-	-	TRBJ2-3	CAISEVLADTQYF	TGTGCCATCAGTGAGGTGCTAGCGGATACGCAGTATTTT
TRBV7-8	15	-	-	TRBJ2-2	CASCLSQGITGELFF	TGTGCCAGCTGTCTCTCGCAGGGGATCACCGGGGAGCTGTTTTTT
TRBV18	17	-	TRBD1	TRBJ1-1	CASSPTDRGQSRNQAFF	TGTGCCAGCTCACCAACGGACAGGGGGCAAAGTCGTAATCAAGCTTTCTTT
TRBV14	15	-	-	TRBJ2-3	CARERQGPPSDTQYF	TGTGCCAGGGAAAGGCAGGGGCCCCCCTCAGATACGCAGTATTTT
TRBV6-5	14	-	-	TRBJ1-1	CASKLTGFTPEAFF	TGTGCCAGCAAACTCACAGGGTTTACCCCTGAAGCTTTCTTT
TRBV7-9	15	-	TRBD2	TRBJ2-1	CASSSGGGSYNEQFF	TGTGCCAGCAGCTCTGGGGGGGGCTCCTACAATGAGCAGTTCTTC
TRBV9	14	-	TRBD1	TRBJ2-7	CASSVRQTGEEQYF	TGTGCCAGCAGCGTTAGGCAGACAGGGGAAGAGCAGTACTTC
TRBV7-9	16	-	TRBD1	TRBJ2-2	CASSFSPDREYGELFF	TGTGCCAGCAGCTTCTCTCCGGACAGGGAATACGGGGAGCTGTTTTTT
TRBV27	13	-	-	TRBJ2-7	CASSSRIGGEQYF	TGTGCCAGCAGTTCTCGGATCGGAGGGGAGCAGTACTTC
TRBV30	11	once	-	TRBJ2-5	CAWSDTMAQYF	TGTGCCTGGAGTGACACGATGGCCCAGTACTTC
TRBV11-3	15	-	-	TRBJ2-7	CASSLSQGPQDEQYF	TGTGCCAGCAGCTTAAGCCAAGGCCCTCAGGACGAGCAGTACTTC
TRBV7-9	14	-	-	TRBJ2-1	CASTPLWGPNEQFF	TGTGCCAGCACCCCTCTGTGGGGGCCCAATGAGCAGTTCTTC
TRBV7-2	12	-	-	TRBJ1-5	CASSLGGQPQHF	TGTGCCAGCAGCTTAGGAGGTCAGCCCCAGCATTTT
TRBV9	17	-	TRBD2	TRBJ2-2	CASSDGTSGKNTGELFF	TGTGCCAGCAGCGACGGGACTAGCGGAAAGAACACCGGGGAGCTGTTTTTT
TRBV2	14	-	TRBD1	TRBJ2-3	CASRGTGKGDTQYF	TGTGCCAGCAGGGGGACAGGGAAAGGAGATACGCAGTATTTT
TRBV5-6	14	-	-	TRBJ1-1	CASSLASQNTEAFF	TGTGCCAGCAGCTTGGCGTCACAGAACACTGAAGCTTTCTTT
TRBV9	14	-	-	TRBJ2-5	CASSDGTTPETQYF	TGTGCCAGCAGCGATGGAACTACCCCAGAGACCCAGTACTTC
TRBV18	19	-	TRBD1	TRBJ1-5	CASSQIHGTEVMSNQPQHF	TGTGCCAGCTCACAAATCCACGGGACAGAGGTGATGAGCAATCAGCCCCAGCATTTT
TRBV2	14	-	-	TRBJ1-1	CASSEEQLNTEAFF	TGTGCCAGCAGTGAGGAACAGTTGAACACTGAAGCTTTCTTT
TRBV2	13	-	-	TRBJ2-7	CASSKFLGVEQYF	TGTGCCAGCAGCAAGTTTCTAGGGGTAGAGCAGTACTTC
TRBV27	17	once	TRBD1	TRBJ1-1	CASSTHRGLGVNTEAFF	TGTGCCAGCAGTACCCACAGGGGGCTAGGAGTGAACACTGAAGCTTTCTTT
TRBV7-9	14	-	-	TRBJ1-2	CSSSSGGLDYGYTF	TGTTCCAGCAGCTCGGGGGGGCTGGACTATGGCTACACCTTC
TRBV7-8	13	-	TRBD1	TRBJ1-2	CASGRTGNYGYTF	TGTGCCAGCGGTCGGACAGGGAACTATGGCTACACCTTC
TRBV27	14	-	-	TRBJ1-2	CASSLGGPTYGYTF	TGTGCCAGCAGTTTGGGAGGGCCCACCTATGGCTACACCTTC
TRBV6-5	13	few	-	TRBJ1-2	CASSYSPTGSHTF	TGTGCCAGCAGTTACTCACCAACGGGGAGCCACACCTTC
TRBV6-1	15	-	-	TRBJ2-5	CASSEDRPTGETQYF	TGTGCCAGCAGTGAAGACAGGCCTACGGGAGAGACCCAGTACTTC
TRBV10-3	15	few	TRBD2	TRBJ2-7	CASSPSDGGAYEQYF	TGTGCCAGCAGCCCTTCCGACGGGGGGGCCTACGAGCAGTACTTC
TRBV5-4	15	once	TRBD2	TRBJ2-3	CASSRTSESTDTQYF	TGTGCCAGCAGTCGGACTAGCGAGAGCACAGATACGCAGTATTTT
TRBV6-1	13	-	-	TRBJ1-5	CASSGYRDQPQHF	TGTGCCAGCAGCGGATACAGGGACCAGCCCCAGCATTTT
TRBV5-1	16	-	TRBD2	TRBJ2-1	CASSPSGGTSYNEQFF	TGCGCCAGCAGCCCTAGCGGGGGGACCTCCTACAATGAGCAGTTCTTC
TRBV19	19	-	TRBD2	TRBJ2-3	CASIPPMVLAGGRVDTQYF	TGTGCCAGTATCCCTCCGATGGTGTTAGCGGGGGGGCGAGTAGATACGCAGTATTTT
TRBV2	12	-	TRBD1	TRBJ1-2	CAGEGTVRGYTF	TGTGCCGGTGAAGGGACAGTGAGAGGCTACACCTTC
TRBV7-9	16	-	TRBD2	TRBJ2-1	CSSSLVAAGDYNEQFF	TGTTCCAGCAGCTTAGTGGCAGCGGGGGACTACAATGAGCAGTTCTTC
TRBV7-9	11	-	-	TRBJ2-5	CASSTGETQYF	TGTGCCAGCAGTACGGGGGAGACCCAGTACTTC
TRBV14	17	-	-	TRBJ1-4	CASSQAIDSLTNEKLFF	TGTGCCAGCAGCCAAGCGATTGACAGTCTAACTAATGAAAAACTGTTTTTT
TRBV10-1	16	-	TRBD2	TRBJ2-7	CASSATGLAGMYEQYF	TGCGCCAGCAGCGCAACTGGACTAGCGGGGATGTACGAGCAGTACTTC
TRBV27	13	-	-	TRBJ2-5	CASGQVGKETQYF	TGTGCCAGTGGCCAGGTCGGTAAAGAGACCCAGTACTTC
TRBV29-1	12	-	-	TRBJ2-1	CSVGFAGNEQFF	TGCAGCGTTGGGTTCGCGGGGAATGAGCAGTTCTTC
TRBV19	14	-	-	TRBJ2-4	CASADGKAKNIQYF	TGTGCCAGTGCAGACGGGAAAGCCAAAAACATTCAGTACTTC
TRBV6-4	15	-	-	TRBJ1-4	CATGGGPATNEKLFF	TGTGCCACTGGGGGGGGTCCTGCAACTAATGAAAAACTGTTTTTT
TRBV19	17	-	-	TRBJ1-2	CASSISSPTNYNYGYTF	TGTGCCAGTAGTATTTCTTCCCCGACTAATTATAACTATGGCTACACCTTC
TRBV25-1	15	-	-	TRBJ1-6	CASSEYGVDNSPPHF	TGTGCCAGCAGTGAATACGGGGTCGATAATTCACCCCCCCACTTT